The 18 T cell receptor beta chains below were found in one sample sequenced in a study of T cell responses to AZD1222 COVID-19 vaccine. Assay: immunoSEQ multiplex PCR; the TCRdb copy retains only in-frame clones and omits some. This table has more than 85,000 clones, approximately 90% appearing once. This specimen was peripheral blood, taken on day 0 of AZD1222 vaccination. The origin of the receptors is an adult in good health.

The chain joins TRBV18 to TRBJ2-3, with D perhaps TRBD2 (6 bases). CDR3 size: 14 residues. Germline loops: CDR1 KGHSH, CDR2 LQKENI. V gave up 5 bases and J gave up 1 base, with 10 bases separating them. This CDR3 reads CASSATGGTDTQYF. The CDR3 DNA sequence: TGTGCCAGCTCAGCAACGGGGGGCACAGATACGCAGTATTTT. Looking up the rest from reference TRBV18 and TRBJ2-3 gives the full variable domain: NAGVMQNPRHLVRRRGQEARLRCSPMKGHSHVYWYRQLPEEGLKFMVYLQKENIIDESGMPKERFSAEFPKEGPSILRIQQVVRGDSAAYFCASSATGGTDTQYFGPGTRLTVL.

The chain has TRBV5-6 and TRBJ1-2; D unresolved. The V gene's germline CDR1 is SGHDT and CDR2 YYEEEE. The CDR3 spans 13 residues. Between the trimmed V and J ends, which lost 6 bases and 6 bases, there was a span of 15 bases. The CDR3 DNA is TGTGCCAGCACCCGGTGGGCGGAGGATGGCTACACCTTC. As protein: CASTRWAEDGYTF.

The CDR3: CASSWGGSEKLFF. The CDR3 nucleotides read TGTGCCAGCAGCTGGGGGGGAAGCGAAAAACTGTTTTTT. The J gene is TRBJ1-4, the V gene TRBV5-6; possibly TRBD1 for D (5 bases). Germline V gives CDR1 SGHDT, CDR2 YYEEEE. V dropped 3 bases and J dropped 8 bases, with 11 bases sitting between them. This CDR3 has 13 residues.

The V call is TRBV6-5, the J call TRBJ1-2; D is perhaps TRBD1 (5 bases). This CDR3 has 15 amino acids. Trimming took off 10 bases at V and 7 bases at J, with 25 bases between the two ends. CDR1 is MNHEY and CDR2 is SVGAGI in the germline V gene. The DNA of the CDR3 is TGTGCCACCTATTATTCCCGCGCGGGGACTTCTGGCTACACCTTC. Translated, it gives CATYYSRAGTSGYTF.

The chain recombines TRBV5-4 with TRBJ1-1; TRBD1 might be the D (6 bases). Trimming removed 3 bases from V and 11 bases from J, with 11 bases in between. The CDR3 has 11 amino acids. Germline assignment: CDR1 SGHNT and CDR2 YYREEE (reference sequence). The CDR3 DNA reads as TGTGCCAGCAGCTCCTCGGGGGCGGCTTTCTTT. Protein: CASSSSGAAFF.

V gene TRBV4-2 combines with J gene TRBJ1-5, with D unresolved. Between the trimmed V and J ends, which lost 0 bases and 11 bases, there was a span of 11 bases. Germline V gives CDR1 LGHNA, CDR2 YNFKEQ. This CDR3 comprises 13 residues. CDR3 nucleotide sequence: TGTGCCAGCAGCCAAGACCTCTTTTGGGCCCAGCATTTT. Translated: CASSQDLFWAQHF.

The chain joins TRBV30 to TRBJ1-1; D unresolved. The germline V and J ends were trimmed by 2 bases and 0 bases, with 7 bases remaining between them. The CDR3 sequence is 13 residues long. Germline CDR1 is GTSNPN and CDR2 is SVGIG (reference sequence). CDR3 region: CAWSPDVNTEAFF. The DNA of the CDR3 is TGTGCCTGGAGTCCCGACGTGAACACTGAAGCTTTCTTT. The full variable domain, its missing parts supplied by reference TRBV30 and TRBJ1-1, is SQTIHQWPATLVQPVGSPLSLECTVEGTSNPNLYWYRQAAGRGLQLLFYSVGIGQISSEVPQNLSASRPQDRQFILSSKKLLLSDSGFYLCAWSPDVNTEAFFGQGTRLTVV.

DNA for the CDR3: TGTGCCAGCAGCTTGGGAGTCGTCGCCCCTAATGAGCAGTTCTTC. Amino acid sequence: CASSLGVVAPNEQFF. The V call is TRBV5-4, the J call TRBJ2-1; D call uncertain. This CDR3 region has 15 residues. V was trimmed by 0 bases and J by 7 bases, leaving 14 bases between them. Germline CDR1 SGHNT, CDR2 YYREEE (reference sequence).

The chain is built from TRBV15 and TRBJ1-5, with 7 bases aligning to TRBD1. After removal of 1 base from V and 0 bases from J, the junction contained 3 bases not matched to a gene. This CDR3 region has 16 residues. The germline V gene has CDR1 LNHNV and CDR2 YYDKDF (reference sequence). The CDR3 here is CATSRGDSSSNQPQHF. CDR3 sequence (DNA): TGTGCCACCAGCAGAGGGGACAGCTCTAGCAATCAGCCCCAGCATTTT.

The chain is built from TRBV5-4 and TRBJ1-2; 12 nucleotides agree with TRBD1. This CDR3 has 16 amino acids. V dropped 1 base and J dropped 8; count of bases not matched to a gene: 9. Per the germline V gene, CDR1 is SGHNT and CDR2 is YYREEE (reference sequence). The CDR3: CASSLPLGQGAPGYTF. The CDR3 DNA sequence: TGTGCCAGCAGCTTGCCTTTGGGACAGGGGGCGCCCGGCTACACCTTC.

V is TRBV10-3 and J is TRBJ1-2, with D unclear. The germline CDR1 and CDR2 sequences are ENHRY and SYGVKD. This CDR3 is 13 amino acids long. V lost 7 bases to trimming and J lost 5 bases, with 14 bases between them. The CDR3 coding sequence is TGTGCCATCACCGAGGAGGCCCCTTATGGCTACACCTTC. Its translation: CAITEEAPYGYTF.

This clone came up once. The chain links TRBV4-1 to TRBJ1-5; 9 bases are shared with TRBD1. This CDR3 contains 15 residues. After removal of 1 base from V and 2 bases from J, the junction contained 0 bases not matched to a gene. Germline V gives CDR1 MGHRA, CDR2 YSYEKL. The CDR3 nucleotides read TGCGCCAGCAGCCAAGGACAGGGGGGCAATCAGCCCCAGCATTTT. It is translated as CASSQGQGGNQPQHF.

This clone was picked up a small number of times. The chain links TRBV2 to TRBJ1-2; weak D call: TRBD1 (5 bases). CDR1 and CDR2 (germline): SNHLY, FYNNEI. The CDR3 is made up of 13 amino acids. With 5 bases removed from V and 4 bases from J, the gap between germline ends came to 11 bases. The CDR3: CASSPGQGYGYTF. The CDR3 DNA is TGTGCCAGCAGTCCTGGTCAGGGCTATGGCTACACCTTC.

This clone was counted between two and nine times. This sequence joins TRBV7-6 and TRBJ2-7; TRBD2 aligns across 10 bases. V lost 8 bases to trimming and J lost 2 bases; unmatched junction nucleotides: 3. Germline CDR1 and CDR2: SGHVS and FNYEAQ. This CDR3 has 13 residues. The CDR3 region has the DNA TGTGCCAGCGGACTAGCGGAGACCTACGAGCAGTACTTC. This gives the protein CASGLAETYEQYF.

This chain uses TRBV7-9 with TRBJ2-7; tentatively, D is TRBD1 (5 bases). This CDR3 is built from 17 residues. Trimming cost V 2 bases and J 5 bases, with 22 bases left between them. The germline gives CDR1 SEHNR, CDR2 FQNEAQ (reference sequence). CDR3 in amino acids: CASSLYQGSLVGDEQYF. CDR3 in DNA: TGTGCCAGCAGCTTATATCAGGGATCCCTAGTGGGCGACGAGCAGTACTTC.

The chain employs TRBV29-1 and TRBJ1-2; 8 nucleotides agree with TRBD1. J gave up 4 bases and V 5 bases, and 6 bases lay outside the gene matches. The CDR3 is made up of 13 amino acids. CDR1 and CDR2 from the germline V gene are SQVTM and ANQGSEA. The CDR3: CSVHRGLGYGYTF. The CDR3 DNA follows: TGCAGCGTTCACAGGGGGTTGGGCTATGGCTACACCTTC.

The chain couples TRBV3-1 (or the pseudogene TRBV3-2) to TRBJ2-1, with no clear D. The length of the CDR3 is 15 residues. Germline CDR1 reads LGHDT; CDR2 reads YNNKEL (reference sequence). Trimming took 0 bases from V and 5 from J, leaving 11 bases between them. The CDR3 sequence: CASSQDNYAHNEQFF. DNA of the CDR3: TGTGCCAGCAGCCAAGATAATTACGCCCACAATGAGCAGTTCTTC.

The gene calls are TRBV7-2 and TRBJ1-1; D is unclear. Trimming took off 5 bases at V and 1 base at J, with 11 bases between the two ends. Germline loops: CDR1 SGHTA, CDR2 FQGNSA. The length of the CDR3 is 14 residues. The chain's CDR3 is CASSLGRANTEAFF. CDR3 DNA: TGTGCCAGCAGCCTTGGGAGGGCGAACACTGAAGCTTTCTTT.